This T cell receptor (beta chain) originates from a study of cytomegalovirus exposure and HLA in healthy donors. Across the study: Out of around 360 genotyped donors, about 76% belonged to the Caucasian-associated ancestry cluster.

Overall study results and limits: Later, an analysis showed that TCR beta chains associated with HLA were more clonally expanded than others that were equally common. The authors excluded some V segments, including TRBV6-2 and TRBV6-3, as indistinguishable.

Trimming at V came to 5 bases and at J to 6 bases, leaving 11 bases not matched to a gene. The CDR3 is 15 amino acids. In germline, CDR1 is PRHDT, CDR2 FYEKMQ (reference sequence). PCR used 60 Vbeta primers and 13 Jbeta primers. Clones were read by immunoSEQ multiplex PCR, and TCRdb kept only the in-frame ones, dropping some. The sample consists of around 130,000 clones, just over 70% of them appearing once. Turning to this clone: Antigen specificity is unknown.

Sequencing input: PBMCs. The TCR sequence derives from a woman aged 55-69 years in good health and CMV-seropositive. The chain recombines TRBV13 with TRBJ1-2; 8 bases map to TRBD1. The CDR3 sequence: CASSAVDRAVHGYTF. The DNA of the CDR3 is TGTGCCAGCAGCGCCGTGGACAGGGCCGTACATGGCTACACCTTC.